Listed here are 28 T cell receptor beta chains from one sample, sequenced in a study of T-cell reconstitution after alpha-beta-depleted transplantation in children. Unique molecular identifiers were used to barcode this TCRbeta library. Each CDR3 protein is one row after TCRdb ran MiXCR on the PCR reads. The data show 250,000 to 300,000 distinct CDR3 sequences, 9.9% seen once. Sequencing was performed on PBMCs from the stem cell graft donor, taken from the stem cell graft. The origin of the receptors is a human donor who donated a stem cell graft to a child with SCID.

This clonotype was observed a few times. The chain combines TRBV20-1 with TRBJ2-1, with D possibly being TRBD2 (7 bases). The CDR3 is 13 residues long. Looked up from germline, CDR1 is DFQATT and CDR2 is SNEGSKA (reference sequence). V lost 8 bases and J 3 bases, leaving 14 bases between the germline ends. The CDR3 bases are TGCAGTTGCGGGGGACACCTCTACAATGAGCAGTTCTTC. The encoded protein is CSCGGHLYNEQFF.

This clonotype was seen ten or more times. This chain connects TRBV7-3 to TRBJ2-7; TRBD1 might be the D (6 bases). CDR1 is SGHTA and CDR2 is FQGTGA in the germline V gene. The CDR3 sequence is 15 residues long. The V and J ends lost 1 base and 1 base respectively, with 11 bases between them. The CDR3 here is CASSLMTGSSYEQYF. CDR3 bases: TGTGCCAGCAGCTTAATGACAGGCAGTTCCTACGAGCAGTACTTC.

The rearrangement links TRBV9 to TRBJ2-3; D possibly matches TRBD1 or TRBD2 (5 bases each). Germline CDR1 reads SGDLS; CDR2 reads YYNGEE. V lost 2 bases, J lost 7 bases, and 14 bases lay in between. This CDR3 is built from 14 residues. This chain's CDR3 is CASSVIVGENTQYF. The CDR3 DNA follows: TGTGCCAGCAGCGTCATTGTGGGGGAAAATACGCAGTATTTT.

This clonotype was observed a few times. CDR3 protein: CASSPRPGQGIVRQYF. The CDR3 coding sequence is TGTGCCAGCTCCCCTCGGCCGGGACAGGGTATCGTAAGGCAGTACTTC. V gene TRBV27 combines with J gene TRBJ2-7, with 9 bases fitting TRBD1. The germline V gene encodes CDR1 MNHEY and CDR2 SMNVEV (reference sequence). CDR3 length: 16 amino acids. Trimming at V came to 8 bases and at J to 9 bases, leaving 20 bases not matched to a gene.

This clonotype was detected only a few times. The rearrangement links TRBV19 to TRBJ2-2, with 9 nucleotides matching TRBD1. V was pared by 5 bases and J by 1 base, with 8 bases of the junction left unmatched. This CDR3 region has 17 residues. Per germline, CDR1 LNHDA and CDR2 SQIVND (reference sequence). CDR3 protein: CASSRTRDRVNTGELFF. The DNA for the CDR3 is TGTGCCAGTAGTCGCACCCGGGACAGGGTGAACACCGGGGAGCTGTTTTTT.

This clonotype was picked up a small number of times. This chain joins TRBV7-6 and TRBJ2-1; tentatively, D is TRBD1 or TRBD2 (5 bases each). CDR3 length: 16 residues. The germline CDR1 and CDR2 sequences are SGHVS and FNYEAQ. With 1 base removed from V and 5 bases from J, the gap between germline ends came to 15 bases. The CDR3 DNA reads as TGTGCCAGCAGCTTAGGGCTCCAGGGACCCAACAATGAGCAGTTCTTC. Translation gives CASSLGLQGPNNEQFF.

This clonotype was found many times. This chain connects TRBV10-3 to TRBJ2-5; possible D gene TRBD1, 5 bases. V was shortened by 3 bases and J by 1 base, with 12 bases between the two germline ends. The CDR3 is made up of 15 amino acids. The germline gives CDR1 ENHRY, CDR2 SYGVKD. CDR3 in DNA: TGTGCCATCAGTGATCCCTCGACAGCCCAAGAGACCCAGTACTTC. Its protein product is CAISDPSTAQETQYF.

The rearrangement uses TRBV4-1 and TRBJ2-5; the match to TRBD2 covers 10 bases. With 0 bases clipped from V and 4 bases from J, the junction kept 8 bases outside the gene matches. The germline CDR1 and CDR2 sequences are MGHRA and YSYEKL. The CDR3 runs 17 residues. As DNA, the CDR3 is TGCGCCAGCAGCCAAGAGAGGGGGATAGCGGGGGGAGAGACCCAGTACTTC. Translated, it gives CASSQERGIAGGETQYF.

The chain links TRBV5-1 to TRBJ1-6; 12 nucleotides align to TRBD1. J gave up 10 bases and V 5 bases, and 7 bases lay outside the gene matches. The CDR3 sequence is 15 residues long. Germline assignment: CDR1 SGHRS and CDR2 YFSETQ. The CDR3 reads CASSVGTGGESPLHF. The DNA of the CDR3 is TGCGCCAGCAGTGTCGGGACAGGGGGCGAGTCACCCCTCCACTTT. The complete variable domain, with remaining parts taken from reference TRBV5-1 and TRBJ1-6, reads KAGVTQTPRYLIKTRGQQVTLSCSPISGHRSVSWYQQTPGQGLQFLFEYFSETQRNKGNFPGRFSGRQFSNSRSEMNVSTLELGDSALYLCASSVGTGGESPLHFGNGTRLTVT.

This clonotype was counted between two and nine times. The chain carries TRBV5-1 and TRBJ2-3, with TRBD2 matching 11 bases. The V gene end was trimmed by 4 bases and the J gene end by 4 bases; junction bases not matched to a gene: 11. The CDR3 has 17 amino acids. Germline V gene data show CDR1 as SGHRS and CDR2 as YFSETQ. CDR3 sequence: CASSQDSSGGKADTQYF. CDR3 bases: TGCGCCAGCAGCCAAGACTCTAGCGGGGGGAAAGCAGATACGCAGTATTTT.

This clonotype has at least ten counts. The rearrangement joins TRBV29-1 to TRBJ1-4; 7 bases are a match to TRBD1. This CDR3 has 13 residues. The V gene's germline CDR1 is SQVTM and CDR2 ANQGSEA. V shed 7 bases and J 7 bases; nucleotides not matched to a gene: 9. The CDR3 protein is CSGKTGPGEKLFF. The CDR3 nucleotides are TGCAGCGGGAAGACAGGGCCGGGTGAAAAACTGTTTTTT.

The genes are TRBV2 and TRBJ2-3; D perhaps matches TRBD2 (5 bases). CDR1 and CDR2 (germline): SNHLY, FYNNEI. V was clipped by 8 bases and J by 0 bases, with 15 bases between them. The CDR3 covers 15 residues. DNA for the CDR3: TGTGCCAGCTGCGGACTTTCCACTAGCACAGATACGCAGTATTTT. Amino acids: CASCGLSTSTDTQYF.

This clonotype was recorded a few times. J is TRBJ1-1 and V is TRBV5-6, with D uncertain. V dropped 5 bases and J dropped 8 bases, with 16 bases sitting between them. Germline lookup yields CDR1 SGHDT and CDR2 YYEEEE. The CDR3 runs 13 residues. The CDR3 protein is CASRTRRTGEAFF. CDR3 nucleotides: TGTGCCAGCAGAACCCGCCGAACGGGGGAAGCTTTCTTT.

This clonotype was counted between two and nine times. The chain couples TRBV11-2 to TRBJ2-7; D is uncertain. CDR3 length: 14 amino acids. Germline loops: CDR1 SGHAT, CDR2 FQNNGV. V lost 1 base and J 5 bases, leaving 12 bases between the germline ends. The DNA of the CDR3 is TGTGCCAGCAGCTTAGTTCTAGTCAGCGACGAGCAGTACTTC. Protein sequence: CASSLVLVSDEQYF.

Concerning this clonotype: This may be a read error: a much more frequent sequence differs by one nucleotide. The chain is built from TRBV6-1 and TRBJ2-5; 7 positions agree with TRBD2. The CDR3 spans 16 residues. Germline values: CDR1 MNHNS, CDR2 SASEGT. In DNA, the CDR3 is TGTGCCAGCAGTCCCCCCGCAGGGAGGGGCCGTGAGACCCAGCACTTC. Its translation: CASSPPAGRGRETQHF.

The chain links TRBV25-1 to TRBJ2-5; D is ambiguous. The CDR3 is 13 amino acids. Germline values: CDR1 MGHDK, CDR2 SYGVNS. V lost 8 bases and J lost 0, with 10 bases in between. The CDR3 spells CASLGPNQETQYF. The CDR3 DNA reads TGTGCCAGCCTCGGACCGAACCAAGAGACCCAGTACTTC.

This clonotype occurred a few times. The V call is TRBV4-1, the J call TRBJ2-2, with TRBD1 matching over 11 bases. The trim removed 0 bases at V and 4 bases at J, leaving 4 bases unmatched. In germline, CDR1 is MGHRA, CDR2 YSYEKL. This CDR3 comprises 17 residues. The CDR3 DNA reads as TGCGCCAGCAGCCAAGATTGGGGGACAGGGGGCACCGGGGAGCTGTTTTTT. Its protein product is CASSQDWGTGGTGELFF.

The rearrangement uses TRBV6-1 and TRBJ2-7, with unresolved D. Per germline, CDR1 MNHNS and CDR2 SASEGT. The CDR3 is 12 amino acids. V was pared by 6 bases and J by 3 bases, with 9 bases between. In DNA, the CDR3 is TGTGCCAGCAGCGAGACCGACTACGAGCAGTACTTC. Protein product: CASSETDYEQYF.

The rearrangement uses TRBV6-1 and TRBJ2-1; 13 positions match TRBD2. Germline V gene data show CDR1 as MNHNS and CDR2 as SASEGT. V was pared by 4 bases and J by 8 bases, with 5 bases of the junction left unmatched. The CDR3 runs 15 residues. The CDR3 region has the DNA TGTGCCAGCAGTGGACTAGCGGGGGGATTCGATGAGCAGTTCTTC. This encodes CASSGLAGGFDEQFF.

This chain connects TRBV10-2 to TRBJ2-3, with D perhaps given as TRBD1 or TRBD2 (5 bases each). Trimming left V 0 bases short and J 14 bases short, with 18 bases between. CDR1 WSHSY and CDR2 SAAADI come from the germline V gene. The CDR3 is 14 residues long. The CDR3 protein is CASSESGYPTGTYF. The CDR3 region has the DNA TGCGCCAGCAGTGAGTCGGGGTATCCAACCGGGACGTATTTT.

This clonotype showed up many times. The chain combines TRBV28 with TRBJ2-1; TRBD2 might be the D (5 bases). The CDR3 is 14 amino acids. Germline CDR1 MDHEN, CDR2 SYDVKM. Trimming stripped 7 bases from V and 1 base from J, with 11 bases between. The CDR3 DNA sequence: TGTGCCAGCATCTTCCGGGGTTCCTACAATGAGCAGTTCTTC. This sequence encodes CASIFRGSYNEQFF.

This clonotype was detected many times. DNA of the CDR3: TGTGCCATCAGTGACCGGGACAGGGGGCTCAATGAGCAGTTCTTC. Encoded protein: CAISDRDRGLNEQFF. The chain carries TRBV10-3 and TRBJ2-1, with 12 positions matching TRBD1. Germline V lookup: CDR1 ENHRY, CDR2 SYGVKD. Unmatched junction bases numbered 3, after V lost 3 bases and J lost 6 bases. The CDR3 spans 15 residues.

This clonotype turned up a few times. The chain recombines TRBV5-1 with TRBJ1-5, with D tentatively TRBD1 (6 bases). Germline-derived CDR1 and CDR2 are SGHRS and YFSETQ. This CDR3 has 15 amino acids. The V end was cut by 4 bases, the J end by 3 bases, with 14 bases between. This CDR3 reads CASSPGGGLNQPQHF. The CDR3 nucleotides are TGCGCCAGCAGCCCGGGTGGGGGGCTCAATCAGCCCCAGCATTTT.

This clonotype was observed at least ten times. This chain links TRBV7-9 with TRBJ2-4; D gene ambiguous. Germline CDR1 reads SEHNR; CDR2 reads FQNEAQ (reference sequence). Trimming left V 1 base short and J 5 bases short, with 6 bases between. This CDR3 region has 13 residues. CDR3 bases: TGTGCCAGCAGCTTAGGGACGGAAAACATTCAGTACTTC. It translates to CASSLGTENIQYF.

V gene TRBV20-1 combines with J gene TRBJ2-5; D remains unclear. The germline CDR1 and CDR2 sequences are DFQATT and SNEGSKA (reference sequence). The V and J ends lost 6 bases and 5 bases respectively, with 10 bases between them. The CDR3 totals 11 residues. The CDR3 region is CSAVSVETQYF. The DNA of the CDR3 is TGCAGTGCCGTATCGGTGGAGACCCAGTACTTC.

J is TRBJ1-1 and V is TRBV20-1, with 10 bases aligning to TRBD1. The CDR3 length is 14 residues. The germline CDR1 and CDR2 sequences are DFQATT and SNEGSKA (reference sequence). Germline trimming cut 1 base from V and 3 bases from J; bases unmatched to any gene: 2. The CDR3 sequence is CSARAGTGDTEAFF. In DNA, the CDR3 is TGCAGTGCTAGAGCCGGGACAGGGGACACTGAAGCTTTCTTT.

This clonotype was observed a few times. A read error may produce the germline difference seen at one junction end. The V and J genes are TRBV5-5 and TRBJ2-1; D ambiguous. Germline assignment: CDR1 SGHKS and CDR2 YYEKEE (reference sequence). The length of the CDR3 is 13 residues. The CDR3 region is CATSSVAANEQFF. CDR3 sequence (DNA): TGTGCCACCAGCAGTGTGGCGGCGAATGAGCAGTTCTTC.

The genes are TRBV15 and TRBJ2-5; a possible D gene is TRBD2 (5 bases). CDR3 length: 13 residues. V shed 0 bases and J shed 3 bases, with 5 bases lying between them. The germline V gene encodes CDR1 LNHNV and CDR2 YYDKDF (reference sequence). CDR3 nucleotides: TGTGCCACCAGCAGAGAGGGAGAAGAGACCCAGTACTTC. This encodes CATSREGEETQYF.